A selection of T cell receptor beta chains follows, all from one sample in a study of T-cell reconstitution after alpha-beta-depleted transplantation in children. A single record per CDR3 protein comes from TCRdb applying MiXCR to the PCR reads. The table has about 690,000 distinct CDR3 sequences, roughly 15% seen once; the top ten hold 1.1%. The sequencing used PBMCs from the stem cell graft donor, collected from the stem cell graft. These receptors were collected from a human donor who donated a stem cell graft to a child with acute myeloid leukemia. The CDR3 runs from the conserved cysteine through the conserved F or W. The D gene is left open where the match is weak. Clone size is stated in some rows and not others, as once, few, many or a class when expanded.

few,TRBV4-3,TRBJ2-1,TRBD1,CASSQEDRISYNEQFF,TGCGCCAGCAGCCAAGAGGACAGGATCTCCTACAATGAGCAGTTCTTC
many,TRBV5-5,TRBJ2-3,-,CASSLPGGADTQYF,TGTGCCAGCAGCTTGCCTGGGGGGGCGGATACGCAGTATTTT
many,TRBV30,TRBJ1-1,-,CAWSLGGSTEAFF,TGTGCCTGGAGTTTGGGGGGTTCCACTGAAGCTTTCTTT
-,TRBV7-7,TRBJ1-5,-,CASSFSPGGPQHF,TGTGCCAGCAGTTTTAGTCCGGGGGGGCCCCAGCATTTT
few,TRBV20-1,TRBJ2-5,-,CSARDGTNVQETQYF,TGCAGTGCTAGAGACGGGACGAACGTCCAAGAGACCCAGTACTTC
many,TRBV5-6,TRBJ2-1,TRBD2,CASSRGGHNEQFF,TGTGCCAGCAGCCGGGGGGGGCACAATGAGCAGTTCTTC
many,TRBV12-3/TRBV12-4,TRBJ2-5,TRBD1,CASSRRGGGGETQYF,TGTGCCAGCAGTCGTAGAGGGGGCGGTGGGGAGACCCAGTACTTC
few,TRBV6-5,TRBJ2-1,TRBD2,CASSHYTSGGAGEQFF,TGTGCCAGCAGTCACTACACTAGCGGGGGGGCGGGTGAGCAGTTCTTC
-,TRBV20-1,TRBJ2-6,-,CSAMGWGPGANVLTF,TGCAGTGCTATGGGATGGGGCCCTGGGGCCAACGTCCTGACTTTC
many,TRBV20-1,TRBJ1-5,-,CSAQDYSNQPQHF,TGCAGTGCTCAAGACTATAGCAATCAGCCCCAGCATTTT
-,TRBV6-2/TRBV6-3,TRBJ2-7,-,CASSPLRRTYSYEQYF,TGTGCCAGCAGTCCTCTTCGACGGACTTACTCCTACGAGCAGTACTTC
many,TRBV20-1,TRBJ1-1,TRBD1,CSARSGQGYTEAFF,TGCAGTGCTAGGAGCGGACAGGGGTACACTGAAGCTTTCTTT
many,TRBV20-1,TRBJ1-5,-,CSASYRRNQPQHF,TGCAGTGCTTCTTACAGGAGAAATCAGCCCCAGCATTTT
many,TRBV20-1,TRBJ2-3,TRBD2,CSARDYGGDTQYF,TGCAGTGCTAGAGATTACGGGGGGGATACGCAGTATTTT
few,TRBV10-3,TRBJ2-2,-,CAISEGGGTGELFF,TGTGCCATCAGTGAAGGAGGGGGGACCGGGGAGCTGTTTTTT
-,TRBV12-3/TRBV12-4,TRBJ2-1,-,CASSSTGLKGGQFF,TGTGCCAGCAGTTCCACGGGACTCAAAGGAGGGCAGTTCTTC